The 17 T cell receptor beta chains in this list originate from one sample, sequenced in a study of blood T cells in healthy people across ages. The authors ran a second PCR of about 7 to 11 cycles using a sample-barcoded 5' primer and a J-beta primer mix. TCRdb ran MiXCR on the 5' RACE reads and lists one entry per CDR3 protein. The sample consists of about 760,000 distinct CDR3 sequences, roughly 25% of them appearing once. In addition, the sample was reused for a study of T cells of mothers and their children.

Sequenced sample: blood. These receptor sequences come from a boy aged 5 to 17 in good health.

This chain joins TRBV5-4 and TRBJ2-3; D is uncertain. There are 13 residues in the CDR3. V lost 1 base and J 6 bases, leaving 9 bases between the germline ends. Germline loops: CDR1 SGHNT, CDR2 YYREEE (reference sequence). The CDR3 DNA reads as TGTGCCAGCAGCTTGAGGCGATCGGATACGCAGTATTTT. This codes for CASSLRRSDTQYF.

This sequence joins TRBV7-8 and TRBJ2-2; no clear D gene. This CDR3 has 14 amino acids. Trimming removed 9 bases from V and 1 base from J, with 12 bases in between. From germline, CDR1 is SGHVS and CDR2 FQNEAQ. The CDR3 sequence is CARENPRNTGELFF. For the CDR3, the DNA is TGTGCCAGGGAGAACCCGAGGAACACCGGGGAGCTGTTTTTT.

V gene TRBV25-1 combines with J gene TRBJ1-2, with D perhaps TRBD1 (6 bases). The germline V and J ends were trimmed by 1 base and 2 bases, with 20 bases remaining between them. The CDR3 consists of 18 residues. Germline CDR1 and CDR2: MGHDK and SYGVNS. CDR3 nucleotides: TGTGCCAGCAGTGAATTTTTTGGGGGACACCAACCCAACTATGGCTACACCTTC. Translated, it gives CASSEFFGGHQPNYGYTF.

CDR3 protein: CASSPESEAKETQYF. The DNA for the CDR3 is TGTGCCAGCTCACCTGAGTCAGAAGCGAAGGAGACCCAGTACTTC. This sequence joins TRBV18 and TRBJ2-5; D gene ambiguous. V lost 3 bases to trimming and J lost 5 bases, with 16 bases between them. Germline CDR1 is KGHSH and CDR2 is LQKENI. There are 15 residues in the CDR3.

This clonotype was counted between two and nine times. V usage is TRBV10-1 and J usage is TRBJ2-1; no firm D call. Germline assignment: CDR1 WNHNN and CDR2 SYGVQD (reference sequence). The V and J ends lost 4 bases and 0 bases respectively, with 10 bases between them. The CDR3 has 15 residues. CDR3 in DNA: TGCGCCAGCAGTGGGGCCGTAGGCTCCTACAATGAGCAGTTCTTC. It encodes CASSGAVGSYNEQFF.

V usage is TRBV7-3 and J usage is TRBJ2-3, with D possibly matching TRBD2 (6 bases). V shed 1 base and J shed 3 bases, with 14 bases lying between them. Germline loops: CDR1 SGHTA, CDR2 FQGTGA. CDR3 length: 16 amino acids. DNA of the CDR3: TGTGCCAGCAGCTTAAGGGGCGTGGAGGGGACAGATACGCAGTATTTT. It codes for CASSLRGVEGTDTQYF.

The sample holds many counts of this clonotype. The DNA for the CDR3 is TGTGCCAGCAGCTCCTGGACAGGGCTATCGGGGGCCAACGTCCTGACTTTC. Translation gives CASSSWTGLSGANVLTF. J is TRBJ2-6 and V is TRBV7-2; 8 bases match TRBD1. CDR3 length equals 17 residues. Germline trimming cut 4 bases from V and 4 bases from J; bases unmatched to any gene: 9. CDR1 SGHTA and CDR2 FQGNSA come from the germline V gene. The full variable domain, completed using reference TRBV7-2 and TRBJ2-6, is GAGVSQSPSNKVTEKGKDVELRCDPISGHTALYWYRQSLGQGLEFLIYFQGNSAPDKSGLPSDRFSAERTGGSVSTLTIQRTQQEDSAVYLCASSSWTGLSGANVLTFGAGSRLTVL.

This clonotype was seen only a few times. This rearrangement joins TRBV25-1 to TRBJ2-5; TRBD1 might be the D (5 bases). Trimming took off 1 base at V and 3 bases at J, with 24 bases between the two ends. Germline CDR1 and CDR2: MGHDK and SYGVNS. The CDR3 has 19 amino acids. The CDR3 here is CASSELGRVQGAWEETQYF. The CDR3 DNA is TGTGCCAGCAGTGAATTGGGAAGGGTCCAGGGTGCCTGGGAAGAGACCCAGTACTTC.

This chain links TRBV6-1 with TRBJ1-5, with D unresolved. CDR1 and CDR2 from the germline V gene are MNHNS and SASEGT. There are 16 residues in the CDR3. Deletions cut 7 bases from V and 1 base from J, with 17 bases between. The CDR3: CASNGIVGRSNQPQHF. The CDR3 DNA is TGTGCCAGCAATGGAATTGTGGGAAGAAGCAATCAGCCCCAGCATTTT.

CDR3 sequence (DNA): TGCGCCAGCAGCTTGGCCCAGGATCAGCCCCAGCATTTT. Encoded protein: CASSLAQDQPQHF. The V gene is TRBV5-1, the J gene TRBJ1-5; the D is unclear. The CDR3 is made up of 13 amino acids. Germline-derived CDR1 and CDR2 are SGHRS and YFSETQ. With 0 bases removed from V and 5 bases from J, the gap between germline ends came to 6 bases.

This clonotype was seen only a few times. The chain couples TRBV29-1 to TRBJ1-3; D gene unclear. Between the trimmed V and J ends, which lost 3 bases and 0 bases, there was a span of 6 bases. The CDR3 is 13 residues long. Germline assignment: CDR1 SQVTM and CDR2 ANQGSEA. For the CDR3, the DNA is TGCAGCGTTGAGTCAGACTCTGGAAACACCATATATTTT. This translates into CSVESDSGNTIYF.

V is TRBV5-1 and J is TRBJ2-7, with a possible D match to TRBD2 (6 bases). Trimming pared 0 bases from V and 6 bases from J, leaving 19 bases between. This CDR3 comprises 16 residues. From germline, CDR1 is SGHRS and CDR2 YFSETQ. The CDR3 loop is CASSLVPGGKAGEQYF. The CDR3 DNA follows: TGCGCCAGCAGCTTGGTGCCAGGAGGAAAAGCGGGCGAGCAGTACTTC. Full variable domain (remainder filled in from reference TRBV5-1 and TRBJ2-7): KAGVTQTPRYLIKTRGQQVTLSCSPISGHRSVSWYQQTPGQGLQFLFEYFSETQRNKGNFPGRFSGRQFSNSRSEMNVSTLELGDSALYLCASSLVPGGKAGEQYFGPGTRLTVT.

This rearrangement joins TRBV6-5 to TRBJ2-5, with TRBD1 as a possible D gene (6 bases). Per germline, CDR1 MNHEY and CDR2 SVGAGI. The CDR3 has 13 amino acids. V lost 6 bases and J 5 bases, leaving 13 bases between the germline ends. The CDR3 DNA follows: TGTGCCAGCAGGAAACAGGGTGCCGAGACCCAGTACTTC. Protein sequence: CASRKQGAETQYF.

The chain links TRBV10-3 to TRBJ1-4; the D is unclear. The germline V and J ends were trimmed by 0 bases and 0 bases, with 11 bases remaining between them. This CDR3 region has 17 residues. Per the germline V gene, CDR1 is ENHRY and CDR2 is SYGVKD. The DNA for the CDR3 is TGTGCCATCAGTGAGTCCGGACCAGGCCCAACTAATGAAAAACTGTTTTTT. Its translation is CAISESGPGPTNEKLFF.

This clonotype was found a few times. The chain uses TRBV4-1 and TRBJ2-1; no clear D. The CDR3 covers 17 residues. Per the germline V gene, CDR1 is MGHRA and CDR2 is YSYEKL. V gave up 1 base and J gave up 5 bases, with 18 bases separating them. The CDR3 protein is CASSQGPLSIGDNEQFF. The DNA for the CDR3 is TGCGCCAGCAGCCAAGGACCCCTGAGCATTGGGGACAATGAGCAGTTCTTC.

This clonotype was counted a few times. The gene calls are TRBV4-3 and TRBJ2-7, with 7 bases identical to TRBD1. CDR1 LGHNA and CDR2 YSLEER come from the germline V gene. V shed 0 bases, J shed 0 bases, and the junction held 2 bases outside the gene matches. This CDR3 is 15 amino acids long. Here the CDR3 DNA reads TGCGCCAGCAGCCAAGATAGGGACAGCTCCTACGAGCAGTACTTC. This sequence encodes CASSQDRDSSYEQYF.

The chain links TRBV6-5 to TRBJ2-2; no clear D gene. CDR1 and CDR2 from the germline V gene are MNHEY and SVGAGI. This CDR3 region has 12 residues. The V end was cut by 2 bases, the J end by 7 bases, with 5 bases between. Here the CDR3 reads CASSYGDGELFF. The CDR3 bases are TGTGCCAGCAGTTACGGGGACGGGGAGCTGTTTTTT.